This T cell receptor (beta chain) originates from a study of T cells in Graves' hyperthyroidism and ophthalmopathy. Study overall: Before treatment of any kind, peripheral blood was taken at initial diagnosis.

The CDR3 numbers 15 amino acids, ends counted. Germline CDR1 GTSNPN, CDR2 SVGIG (reference sequence). Calling Graves' hyperthyroidism stable meant ophthalmopathy did not progress within 18 months. Disease duration under 2 months; hyperthyroidism patients were aged 18 to 65. Amplified regions were TCR beta CDR3 sequences from RNA transcripts. First-round RT-PCR of the TCR CDR3 relied on the HTBI primer set. TCRdb analysed the multiplex PCR reads with MiXCR anew, one entry per CDR3 protein. The repertoire includes approximately 400,000 distinct CDR3 sequences, about a fifth of them detected once, and about 4% sits in the top ten. Points on this clonotype: This likely comes from a read error, as the CDR3 has no conserved phenylalanine or tryptophan at its end. No DNA is shown, since the ends of the CDR3 on it are uncertain; the CDR3 is the one TCRdb lists.

The sample was blood. The TCR comes from a woman aged 18 to 35 with Graves' hyperthyroidism. The chain links TRBV30 to TRBJ2-2; TRBD1, as called in the table, went unchecked against the DNA. The CDR3 region is CAWSPGTGDTGELLL.